The 30 T cell receptor beta chains below come from one sample, sequenced in a study of cytomegalovirus exposure and HLA in healthy donors. The PCR made use of 60 Vbeta and 13 Jbeta primers. Here immunoSEQ multiplex PCR was the method, and the copy in TCRdb shows in-frame clones only, minus some. The data show some 100,000 clones, with about 77% seen just once and about 4.9% held by the top ten. Sequencing was performed on PBMCs. These receptors came from a woman younger than 35 in good health and CMV-seropositive.

This chain links TRBV7-3 with TRBJ1-5, with 8 bases fitting TRBD1. The CDR3 runs 21 residues. Trimming cost V 1 base and J 3 bases; bases outside gene matches: 20. Germline assignment: CDR1 SGHTA and CDR2 FQGTGA. This CDR3 is CASSLIREATGALPFNQPQHF. DNA of the CDR3: TGTGCCAGCAGCTTAATCAGGGAAGCGACAGGGGCCCTCCCTTTCAATCAGCCCCAGCATTTT.

This clone was seen a few times. The V call is TRBV5-8, the J call TRBJ2-3, with 12 nucleotides matching TRBD2. This CDR3 has 17 amino acids. Germline V gene data show CDR1 as SGHTS and CDR2 as YDEGEE. The V segment lost 4 bases and the J segment 2 bases; nucleotides outside the gene matches: 8. This CDR3 is CASSPSRLAGVTDTQYF. DNA of the CDR3: TGTGCCAGCAGCCCAAGCAGACTAGCGGGAGTCACAGATACGCAGTATTTT. Full variable domain (missing parts from reference TRBV5-8 and TRBJ2-3): EAGVTQSPTHLIKTRGQQATLRCSPISGHTSVYWYQQALGLGLQFLLWYDEGEERNRGNFPPRFSGRQFPNYSSELNVNALELEDSALYLCASSPSRLAGVTDTQYFGPGTRLTVL.

This clone was detected only once. J is TRBJ2-7 and V is TRBV7-2, with TRBD1 identical over 7 bases. The CDR3 runs to 17 residues. The V gene end was trimmed by 3 bases and the J gene end by 2 bases; junction bases not matched to a gene: 13. CDR1 SGHTA and CDR2 FQGNSA come from the germline V gene. CDR3 sequence: CASSLPPPHTGAYEQYF. CDR3 nucleotides: TGTGCCAGCAGCTTGCCACCCCCCCACACAGGGGCCTACGAGCAGTACTTC.

The gene calls are TRBV28 and TRBJ2-7, with D perhaps TRBD2 (5 bases). Trimming stripped 6 bases from V and 10 bases from J, with 16 bases between. There are 12 residues in the CDR3. Germline lookup yields CDR1 MDHEN and CDR2 SYDVKM. The CDR3 here is CASRQVPSQQYF. The CDR3, as DNA: TGTGCCAGCAGGCAGGTTCCTAGCCAACAGTACTTC. The complete variable domain, with remaining parts taken from reference TRBV28 and TRBJ2-7, reads DVKVTQSSRYLVKRTGEKVFLECVQDMDHENMFWYRQDPGLGLRLIYFSYDVKMKEKGDIPEGYSVSREKKERFSLILESASTNQTSMYLCASRQVPSQQYFGPGTRLTVT.

This chain links TRBV18 with TRBJ2-6; a weak D match, TRBD1 (5 bases). The CDR3 has 17 residues. Looked up from germline, CDR1 is KGHSH and CDR2 is LQKENI. Trimming removed 3 bases from V and 0 bases from J, with 12 bases in between. For the CDR3, the DNA is TGTGCCAGCTCACCGGTGACAGTAATCTCTGGGGCCAACGTCCTGACTTTC. It encodes CASSPVTVISGANVLTF.

The chain joins TRBV4-3 to TRBJ1-1; 9 positions agree with TRBD1. The V gene's germline CDR1 is LGHNA and CDR2 YSLEER. Trimming at V came to 0 bases and at J to 8 bases, leaving 4 bases not matched to a gene. This CDR3 region has 14 residues. The CDR3 coding sequence is TGCGCCAGCAGCCAAGATATCGGGACAGGGGAAGCTTTCTTT. Its translation is CASSQDIGTGEAFF.

In DNA, the CDR3 is TGTGCCAGCAGAAGCGGGAGATTAGCAGATACGCAGTATTTT. This encodes CASRSGRLADTQYF. This chain uses TRBV6-5 with TRBJ2-3; 8 nucleotides match TRBD2. The germline CDR1 and CDR2 sequences are MNHEY and SVGAGI. The CDR3 is made up of 14 amino acids. The ends lost 6 bases at V and 4 bases at J; junction bases unmatched: 6.

The rearrangement uses TRBV7-2 and TRBJ2-2, with 9 bases matching TRBD2. CDR1 is SGHTA, CDR2 FQGNSA, per germline. The V gene end was trimmed by 3 bases and the J gene end by 1 base; junction bases not matched to a gene: 0. The CDR3 totals 15 residues. The CDR3 region is CASSLTSGNTGELFF. CDR3 nucleotides: TGTGCCAGCAGCTTGACTAGCGGGAACACCGGGGAGCTGTTTTTT.

A few counts support this clone. The chain combines TRBV15 with TRBJ2-3; TRBD1 matches at 9 bases. J gave up 3 bases and V 3 bases, and 7 bases lay outside the gene matches. CDR1 and CDR2 from the germline V gene are LNHNV and YYDKDF (reference sequence). The CDR3 is 16 residues long. The CDR3 DNA reads as TGTGCCACCAGCAGTGGGACAGGGTCATTGACAGATACGCAGTATTTT. Protein: CATSSGTGSLTDTQYF.

The chain joins TRBV7-2 to TRBJ2-7, with 11 nucleotides matching TRBD2. CDR3 length: 17 residues. The germline V gene has CDR1 SGHTA and CDR2 FQGNSA. V lost 2 bases to trimming and J lost 0 bases; unmatched junction nucleotides: 6. CDR3 amino acids: CASSLIGTSGSSYEQYF. The CDR3 nucleotides are TGTGCCAGCAGCTTAATAGGGACTAGCGGCTCCTCCTACGAGCAGTACTTC.

This rearrangement joins TRBV5-1 to TRBJ2-2; D perhaps matches TRBD1 (6 bases). Trimming pared 3 bases from V and 4 bases from J, leaving 13 bases between. The germline V gene has CDR1 SGHRS and CDR2 YFSETQ. CDR3 length: 15 residues. In nucleotides, the CDR3 is TGCGCCAGCAGCTCCGGACAGAATCCCACCGGGGAGCTGTTTTTT. This translates into CASSSGQNPTGELFF.

This clone has a handful of counts. The chain links TRBV5-1 to TRBJ1-2, with TRBD1 identical over 8 bases. The germline CDR1 and CDR2 sequences are SGHRS and YFSETQ. Germline trimming cut 2 bases from V and 10 bases from J; bases unmatched to any gene: 16. The CDR3 is 16 residues long. The chain's CDR3 is CASSFGQGIRGLDYTF. In nucleotides, the CDR3 is TGCGCCAGCAGCTTCGGACAGGGTATACGAGGACTAGACTACACCTTC.

This clone appeared once. This rearrangement joins TRBV6-6 to TRBJ1-2; no definite D call. The germline V gene encodes CDR1 MNHNY and CDR2 SVGAGI (reference sequence). With 8 bases removed from V and 4 bases from J, the gap between germline ends came to 17 bases. The CDR3 length is 14 residues. The CDR3 DNA reads as TGTGCCAGCCCCCTCCCTCCGGGAGTCTATGGCTACACCTTC. Its translation: CASPLPPGVYGYTF.

The chain has TRBV28 and TRBJ2-5; TRBD1 might be the D (5 bases). This CDR3 comprises 13 residues. The ends were cut back, 10 bases at V and 2 bases at J, with 14 bases in the middle. Germline V lookup: CDR1 MDHEN, CDR2 SYDVKM. The CDR3 sequence: CATQQVPQETQYF. Here the CDR3 DNA reads TGTGCCACCCAACAGGTACCACAAGAGACCCAGTACTTC.

The V call is TRBV28, the J call TRBJ2-5; 8 nucleotides agree with TRBD2. V dropped 5 bases and J dropped 1; count of bases not matched to a gene: 3. The CDR3 has 14 amino acids. The germline CDR1 and CDR2 sequences are MDHEN and SYDVKM. The CDR3: CASSDSGTQETQYF. The CDR3 coding sequence is TGTGCCAGCAGTGATAGCGGGACCCAAGAGACCCAGTACTTC.

The chain is built from TRBV29-1 and TRBJ2-5, with a weak D call TRBD2 (6 bases). Germline loops: CDR1 SQVTM, CDR2 ANQGSEA. CDR3 size: 13 residues. Trimming left V 5 bases short and J 2 bases short, with 12 bases between. The chain's CDR3 is CSVSRDGQETQYF. The CDR3 DNA sequence: TGCAGCGTTTCGCGGGACGGACAAGAGACCCAGTACTTC.

This clone was counted a single time. In DNA, the CDR3 is TGTGCCAGCAGTTTCGAGGTTTCCAATCAGCCCCAGCATTTT. Encoded protein: CASSFEVSNQPQHF. The chain uses TRBV28 and TRBJ1-5; D is unclear. V was pared by 3 bases and J by 3 bases, with 9 bases between. Germline loops: CDR1 MDHEN, CDR2 SYDVKM. This CDR3 region has 14 residues.

The chain links TRBV18 to TRBJ2-3; D not certain. Germline loops: CDR1 KGHSH, CDR2 LQKENI. V lost 5 bases and J lost 1, with 13 bases in between. The CDR3 contains 15 residues. The CDR3 DNA reads as TGTGCCAGCTCATCCTCGATCACTCGCACAGATACGCAGTATTTT. This encodes CASSSSITRTDTQYF.

The rearrangement links TRBV4-2 to TRBJ2-5; 9 bases are shared with TRBD2. V lost 0 bases to trimming and J lost 1 base; unmatched junction nucleotides: 0. Germline CDR1 is LGHNA and CDR2 is YNFKEQ. This CDR3 has 15 amino acids. CDR3 sequence reads: CASSQEREGQETQYF. CDR3 nucleotides: TGTGCCAGCAGCCAAGAGCGGGAGGGCCAAGAGACCCAGTACTTC.

The chain recombines TRBV9 with TRBJ2-7, with 16 bases identical to TRBD2. Germline CDR1 reads SGDLS; CDR2 reads YYNGEE. The CDR3 contains 17 residues. V lost 0 bases and J lost 9; bases outside the gene matches: 9. The CDR3 spells CASSVGAGTSGRAGQYF. The DNA of the CDR3 is TGTGCCAGCAGCGTAGGAGCTGGGACTAGCGGGAGGGCAGGGCAGTACTTC. Supplemented by reference TRBV9 and TRBJ2-7, the full variable domain reads DSGVTQTPKHLITATGQRVTLRCSPRSGDLSVYWYQQSLDQGLQFLIQYYNGEERAKGNILERFSAQQFPDLHSELNLSSLELGDSALYFCASSVGAGTSGRAGQYFGPGTRLTVT.

The CDR3 region is CASSLGGAGGAARGEQYF. DNA for the CDR3: TGTGCCAGCAGTTTAGGGGGTGCTGGGGGGGCCGCTCGGGGGGAGCAGTACTTC. The chain couples TRBV27 to TRBJ2-7, with D possibly TRBD2 on 7 matching bases. The CDR3 runs 18 residues. V dropped 2 bases and J dropped 7 bases, with 27 bases sitting between them. Germline CDR1 reads MNHEY; CDR2 reads SMNVEV (reference sequence).

The chain joins TRBV29-1 to TRBJ2-1, with TRBD2 as a possible D gene (5 bases). The CDR3 totals 15 residues. Germline CDR1 and CDR2: SQVTM and ANQGSEA. Trimming removed 1 base from V and 0 bases from J, with 10 bases in between. The CDR3 DNA sequence: TGCAGCGTTGAAGGCAAAGCGGACTCCTACAATGAGCAGTTCTTC. Its protein product is CSVEGKADSYNEQFF.

The count of this clone is one. This chain connects TRBV29-1 to TRBJ2-6, with 10 bases matching TRBD1. V lost 6 bases to trimming and J lost 3 bases; unmatched junction nucleotides: 5. Germline loops: CDR1 SQVTM, CDR2 ANQGSEA. This CDR3 is built from 15 residues. The CDR3 is CSVATGGGGANVLTF. The CDR3 region has the DNA TGCAGCGTAGCGACAGGGGGCGGTGGGGCCAACGTCCTGACTTTC. The variable domain in full, with the rest retrieved from reference TRBV29-1 and TRBJ2-6, is SAVISQKPSRDICQRGTSLTIQCQVDSQVTMMFWYRQQPGQSLTLIATANQGSEATYESGFVIDKFPISRPNLTFSTLTVSNMSPEDSSIYLCSVATGGGGANVLTFGAGSRLTVL.

This clone was counted between two and nine times. This chain links TRBV10-3 with TRBJ1-1; a possible D gene is TRBD1 (5 bases). The V end was cut by 3 bases, the J end by 1 base, with 9 bases between. Germline CDR1 is ENHRY and CDR2 is SYGVKD. The CDR3 runs to 14 residues. The CDR3 here is CAISDKGPNTEAFF. As DNA, the CDR3 is TGTGCCATCAGTGACAAGGGGCCGAACACTGAAGCTTTCTTT.

The V call is TRBV5-6, the J call TRBJ2-7; D is undetermined. CDR3 length: 13 amino acids. In germline, CDR1 is SGHDT, CDR2 YYEEEE. V was cut by 2 bases and J by 0 bases, with 6 bases left in between. DNA of the CDR3: TGTGCCAGCAGCTTTACAGTCTCCTACGAGCAGTACTTC. Amino acid sequence: CASSFTVSYEQYF.

CDR3 region: CASSRQVIVGEQYF. The DNA of the CDR3 is TGTGCCAGTAGTAGGCAGGTGATTGTTGGCGAGCAGTACTTC. The V and J genes are TRBV19 and TRBJ2-7; the D is unclear. Trimming stripped 4 bases from V and 6 bases from J, with 16 bases between. This CDR3 region has 14 residues. Germline-derived CDR1 and CDR2 are LNHDA and SQIVND (reference sequence).

The chain couples TRBV4-1 to TRBJ1-2; D ambiguous. Looked up from germline, CDR1 is MGHRA and CDR2 is YSYEKL. The CDR3 loop spans 14 amino acids. V dropped 1 base and J dropped 3 bases, with 9 bases sitting between them. CDR3 coding DNA: TGCGCCAGCAGCCAAGCAACAATATACTATGGCTACACCTTC. It translates to CASSQATIYYGYTF.

The chain employs TRBV6-5 and TRBJ2-2; 8 bases agree with TRBD1. CDR1 is MNHEY, CDR2 SVGAGI, per germline. The J segment lost 4 bases and the V segment lost 2 bases, leaving 3 bases of the junction unmatched. This CDR3 contains 15 residues. The CDR3 loop is CASSYGQGATGELFF. The CDR3 DNA sequence: TGTGCCAGCAGTTACGGGCAGGGGGCCACCGGGGAGCTGTTTTTT.

This clone has just one count. Other DNA sequences of this sample code for an identical CDR3. This chain uses TRBV5-1 with TRBJ1-5, with 9 nucleotides matching TRBD1. V gave up 4 bases and J gave up 4 bases; unmatched junction bases: 3. Looked up from germline, CDR1 is SGHRS and CDR2 is YFSETQ. CDR3 length: 14 amino acids. The CDR3 is CASSPGTGNQPQHF. Written as DNA, the CDR3 is TGCGCCAGCAGCCCAGGGACAGGGAATCAGCCCCAGCATTTT. Combining the CDR3 with reference TRBV5-1 and TRBJ1-5 gives the whole variable domain KAGVTQTPRYLIKTRGQQVTLSCSPISGHRSVSWYQQTPGQGLQFLFEYFSETQRNKGNFPGRFSGRQFSNSRSEMNVSTLELGDSALYLCASSPGTGNQPQHFGDGTRLSIL.

The CDR3 DNA follows: TGTGCCAGCAGTTTAGGACCACCGGGGGTGTCCACCTACGAGCAGTACTTC. Translated: CASSLGPPGVSTYEQYF. The chain combines TRBV27 with TRBJ2-7; D might be TRBD2 (6 bases). The CDR3 has 17 amino acids. V was shortened by 2 bases and J by 2 bases, with 19 bases between the two germline ends. Germline assignment: CDR1 MNHEY and CDR2 SMNVEV (reference sequence).